The 24 T cell receptor beta chains below were found in one sample sequenced in a study of T cell clonality in common variable immunodeficiency (dated by TCRdb to 2013 to 2016). General conclusions and limits of the study: Reportedly, TCRbeta sequences from CVID had fewer deletions and N-nucleotide insertions, and highly modified clones with 13 or more V deletions were absent from CVID.

The receptor library was made with the immunoSEQ multiplex PCR assay. TCRdb limited this immuneACCESS table to in-frame rearrangements with V and J called. A share of clones is missing; checked studies link under half to unresolved V genes, and the rest is unexplained. This sample holds roughly 33,000 clones in total, without any singletons. Of the sample, about 6.1% is held by the ten largest clones. No antigen has been identified for these receptors. The sample comprised peripheral blood mononuclear cells. The receptors derive from a human donor with common variable immunodeficiency.

As regards this clone: The read stops 3 residues short of the end of the CDR3; the missing end is completed from the germline J gene. This sequence joins TRBV23-1 and TRBJ2-7, with 10 bases matching TRBD1. TRBV23-1 is an ORF; its function is uncertain. V lost 8 bases, J lost 3 bases, and 4 bases stayed unmatched. The CDR3 contains 13 residues. The CDR3 is CASGGQGSYEQYF. Partial CDR3 DNA: TGCGCCAGCGGGGGACAGGGGAGCTACGAG.

This clone was found a few times. Read sequence stops 3 residues before the CDR3 end, and the germline J gene provides the missing end. This chain joins TRBV2 and TRBJ1-3; D is undetermined. From germline, CDR1 is SNHLY and CDR2 FYNNEI. Trimming stripped 8 bases from V and 6 bases from J, with 11 bases between. This CDR3 spans 12 amino acids. CDR3 amino acids: CASGYLANTIYF. CDR3 DNA, as far as it was read: TGTGCCAGCGGGTATTTAGCAAACACC.

In its sample, this clone was seen many times. Coverage ceases 3 residues before the CDR3 finishes, and the germline J gene fills in the end. The rearrangement links TRBV6-2 or TRBV6-3 to TRBJ2-7, with 9 bases that match TRBD2. The germline V gene has CDR1 MNHEY and CDR2 SVGEGT. V shed 8 bases, J shed 2 bases, and the junction held 4 bases outside the gene matches. The CDR3 is 13 amino acids. CDR3 region: CASASGGTYEQYF. CDR3 DNA (partial): TGTGCCAGCGCGAGCGGGGGGACCTACGAG.

This clone appeared many times. The read stops 3 residues short of the end of the CDR3; the missing end is completed from the germline J gene. The chain is built from TRBV2 and TRBJ1-1, with TRBD1 as a possible D gene (6 bases). This CDR3 is 11 amino acids long. CDR1 and CDR2 (germline): SNHLY, FYNNEI. The sequenced part of the CDR3 DNA is TGTGCCAGCAGCCCAGGGGCATCA. It specifies CASSPGAS. The whole CDR3 reads CASSPGASAFF. Filled out from reference TRBV2 and TRBJ1-1, the complete variable domain reads EPEVTQTPSHQVTQMGQEVILRCVPISNHLYFYWYRQILGQKVEFLVSFYNNEISEKSEIFDDQFSVERPDGSNFTLKIRSTKLEDSAMYFCASSPGASAFFGQGTRLTVV.

Note on this clone: The read ends 3 residues early relative to the CDR3; the germline J gene fills the gap. This chain joins TRBV6-1 and TRBJ2-3; D unresolved. The germline V and J ends were trimmed by 2 bases and 5 bases, with 5 bases remaining between them. Germline CDR1 and CDR2: MNHNS and SASEGT. The CDR3 is 12 amino acids. CDR3 DNA (partial): TGTGCCAGCAGTGAAAGGGTAGATACG. Amino acid sequence: CASSERVDT. The complete CDR3 protein is CASSERVDTQYF.

A note on this clone: From the germline J gene comes the end of the CDR3, since the read stops 3 residues before it. The rearrangement uses TRBV6-1 and TRBJ2-7; 7 positions match TRBD1. Losses at the gene ends were 4 bases for V and 4 bases for J; bases not matched to a gene: 7. Germline CDR1 is MNHNS and CDR2 is SASEGT. This CDR3 contains 14 residues. The CDR3 region is CASSAGQWDYEQYF. The CDR3 bases that were read are TGTGCCAGCAGTGCGGGACAGTGGGATTACGAG.

Concerning this clone: Read coverage stops 3 residues before the CDR3 terminus; the germline J gene supplies the remainder. The chain carries TRBV30 and TRBJ1-2; D is perhaps TRBD1 (6 bases). CDR3 length: 14 amino acids. The germline V gene encodes CDR1 GTSNPN and CDR2 SVGIG (reference sequence). Trimming removed 3 bases from V and 0 bases from J, with 11 bases in between. The sequenced part of the CDR3 DNA is TGTGCCTGGAGAAACAGGGAAGCTAACTATGGC. Translating gives CAWRNREANYG. The entire CDR3 protein reads CAWRNREANYGYTF.

This clone was found a few times. Coverage ceases 3 residues before the CDR3 finishes, and the germline J gene fills in the end. The chain combines TRBV19 with TRBJ1-5; 11 bases align to TRBD1. CDR1 is LNHDA and CDR2 is SQIVND in the germline V gene (reference sequence). The CDR3 spans 18 residues. V shed 6 bases and J 0 bases; nucleotides not matched to a gene: 10. CDR3 protein: CASRAGQGAVTSNQPQHF. The sequenced part of the CDR3 DNA is TGTGCCAGTAGGGCCGGACAGGGGGCCGTTACTAGCAATCAGCCC. The whole variable domain, filled in from reference TRBV19 and TRBJ1-5, reads DGGITQSPKYLFRKEGQNVTLSCEQNLNHDAMYWYRQDPGQGLRLIYYSQIVNDFQKGDIAEGYSVSREKKESFPLTVTSAQKNPTAFYLCASRAGQGAVTSNQPQHFGDGTRLSIL.

This clone was recorded many times. With the read ending 3 residues before the CDR3 end, the germline J gene is used to fill in that end. This rearrangement joins TRBV15 to TRBJ2-5; D unresolved. This CDR3 has 12 residues. V gave up 11 bases and J gave up 5 bases, with 15 bases separating them. The germline V gene encodes CDR1 LNHNV and CDR2 YYDKDF (reference sequence). CDR3 loop: CAPRLVMETQYF. The part of the CDR3 DNA that was read is TGTGCCCCGAGGCTAGTAATGGAGACC.

Notes on this clone: The CDR3 extends 3 residues past the end of the read, so its final part is completed from the germline J gene. V and J are TRBV2 and TRBJ1-5; 10 bases fit TRBD1. V trimming: 6 bases; J trimming: 5 bases; junction bases outside the gene matches: 10. CDR3 size: 16 residues. The germline V gene has CDR1 SNHLY and CDR2 FYNNEI. The chain's CDR3 is CASSPGTGDFDQPQHF. CDR3 DNA, as far as it was read: TGTGCCAGCAGCCCCGGGACAGGGGATTTCGATCAGCCC.

This clone showed up many times. The CDR3 extends 3 residues past the end of the read, so its final part is completed from the germline J gene. This sequence joins TRBV5-6 and TRBJ1-2, with 9 bases aligning to TRBD1. Germline-derived CDR1 and CDR2 are SGHDT and YYEEEE. This CDR3 is built from 14 residues. The junction had 7 bases not matched to a gene; V was cut back by 3 bases and J by 7 bases. CDR3 DNA, as far as it was read: TGTGCCAGCAGCTACTCCGGGACAGGGCCTGGC. Its translation is CASSYSGTGPG. Given in full, the CDR3 is CASSYSGTGPGYTF.

As to this clone: The read terminates 3 residues before the CDR3 end, so the remaining end is supplied by the germline J gene. The rearrangement joins TRBV11-2 to TRBJ2-7; 9 nucleotides agree with TRBD1. The germline V gene has CDR1 SGHAT and CDR2 FQNNGV. The CDR3 sequence is 15 residues long. The V and J ends lost 1 base and 3 bases, in that order; junction bases with no gene match: 4. The sequenced part of the CDR3 DNA is TGTGCCAGCAGCTTAGTTGGGACAGGGAACTACGAG. Translated: CASSLVGTGNYE. The whole CDR3 region reads CASSLVGTGNYEQYF. Supplemented by reference TRBV11-2 and TRBJ2-7, the full variable domain reads EAGVAQSPRYKIIEKRQSVAFWCNPISGHATLYWYQQILGQGPKLLIQFQNNGVVDDSQLPKDRFSAERLKGVDSTLKIQPAKLEDSAVYLCASSLVGTGNYEQYFGPGTRLTVT.

Many counts were recorded for this clone. Read sequence stops 3 residues before the CDR3 end, and the germline J gene provides the missing end. The chain joins TRBV30 to TRBJ1-6, with 11 bases fitting TRBD1. In germline, CDR1 is GTSNPN, CDR2 SVGIG (reference sequence). V was pared by 2 bases and J by 10 bases, with 4 bases of the junction left unmatched. This CDR3 comprises 14 residues. The CDR3 protein is CAWSRDRGGSPLHF. Incomplete CDR3 DNA: TGTGCCTGGAGTCGGGACAGGGGGGGATCACCC.

There are a few counts of this clone. The CDR3 extends 3 residues past the end of the read, so its final part is completed from the germline J gene. J is TRBJ2-7 and V is TRBV7-8, with 12 nucleotides matching TRBD2. The germline V gene has CDR1 SGHVS and CDR2 FQNEAQ. This CDR3 is 18 amino acids long. The V segment lost 1 base and the J segment 0 bases; nucleotides outside the gene matches: 7. The CDR3 here is CASSLVFGLAGLSYEQYF. The DNA read from the CDR3 is TGTGCCAGCAGCTTAGTATTCGGACTAGCGGGACTCTCCTACGAG.

In its sample, this clone was seen a few times. This chain's CDR3 is CASRIIPGQDLSNYGYTF. The covered CDR3 bases are TGTGCCAGCAGGATCATTCCGGGACAGGATCTCTCTAACTATGGC. The V call is TRBV2, the J call TRBJ1-2; 8 bases line up with TRBD1. The CDR3 extends 3 residues past the end of the read, so its final part is completed from the germline J gene. V trimming: 6 bases; J trimming: 0 bases; junction bases outside the gene matches: 15. The CDR3 length is 18 residues. The germline gives CDR1 SNHLY, CDR2 FYNNEI.

This clone was recorded a few times. The read comes to an end 3 residues before the CDR3 does, leaving the germline J gene to fill in the end. The chain recombines TRBV7-2 with TRBJ2-1; D is ambiguous. Trimming took off 0 bases at V and 4 bases at J, with 10 bases between the two ends. This CDR3 contains 15 residues. The germline V gene has CDR1 SGHTA and CDR2 FQGNSA. CDR3 region: CASSLAQRTYNEQFF. CDR3 bases read: TGTGCCAGCAGCTTAGCCCAGCGAACTTACAATGAG.

The table lists this clone with a few counts. The missing CDR3 end, 3 residues past where the read stops, is filled in from the germline J gene. The chain combines TRBV6-1 with TRBJ2-5; tentative D call: TRBD2 (6 bases). Germline assignment: CDR1 MNHNS and CDR2 SASEGT. The CDR3 extends over 15 amino acids. V was clipped by 3 bases and J by 7 bases, with 18 bases between them. CDR3 DNA, as far as it was read: TGTGCCAGCAGTGAGTACGGGGGAGACCTGGTGACC. Its translation: CASSEYGGDLVT. The full CDR3 protein is CASSEYGGDLVTQYF.

Of note for this clone: With the read ending 3 residues before the CDR3 end, the germline J gene is used to fill in that end. J is TRBJ2-5 and V is TRBV19, with 11 positions matching TRBD2. CDR3 length: 17 amino acids. The V gene end was trimmed by 5 bases and the J gene end by 5 bases; junction bases not matched to a gene: 13. The germline V gene encodes CDR1 LNHDA and CDR2 SQIVND (reference sequence). The part of the CDR3 DNA that was read is TGTGCCAGTAGTCCAAGCACCCCACTAGCGGGGGATGAGACC. Protein: CASSPSTPLAGDET. The full CDR3 reads CASSPSTPLAGDETQYF.

The sample holds many counts of this clone. The read comes to an end 3 residues before the CDR3 does, leaving the germline J gene to fill in the end. The gene calls are TRBV19 and TRBJ1-5; 10 bases map to TRBD1. The V and J ends lost 7 bases and 7 bases, in that order; junction bases with no gene match: 10. Germline CDR1 and CDR2: LNHDA and SQIVND (reference sequence). This CDR3 comprises 15 residues. The CDR3 protein is CASTMTGGGSQPQHF. The part of the CDR3 DNA that was read is TGTGCCAGTACCATGACAGGGGGCGGAAGCCAGCCC.

Details on this clone: The CDR3 end is not reached by the read, which stops 3 residues before it; the germline J gene fills it in. The rearrangement links TRBV2 to TRBJ2-5; D possibly corresponds to TRBD1 (6 bases). Trimming took off 5 bases at V and 3 bases at J, with 13 bases between the two ends. Germline CDR1 reads SNHLY; CDR2 reads FYNNEI. The CDR3 length is 14 residues. The CDR3 bases that were read are TGTGCCAGCAGTCGAGACAGGACCGAAGAGACC. Protein product: CASSRDRTEET. The whole CDR3 is CASSRDRTEETQYF. The variable domain in full, with the rest retrieved from reference TRBV2 and TRBJ2-5, is EPEVTQTPSHQVTQMGQEVILRCVPISNHLYFYWYRQILGQKVEFLVSFYNNEISEKSEIFDDQFSVERPDGSNFTLKIRSTKLEDSAMYFCASSRDRTEETQYFGPGTRLLVL.

There are a few counts of this clone. The read finishes 3 residues shy of the CDR3 end, and the germline J gene is used to complete it. The chain recombines TRBV19 with TRBJ1-5; no firm D call. V lost 5 bases and J 4 bases, leaving 6 bases between the germline ends. Germline lookup yields CDR1 LNHDA and CDR2 SQIVND (reference sequence). The CDR3 totals 12 residues. This CDR3 is CASSGQNQPQHF. The covered CDR3 bases are TGTGCCAGTAGTGGGCAAAATCAGCCC.

This clone was detected only a few times. With the read ending 3 residues before the CDR3 end, the germline J gene is used to fill in that end. V usage is TRBV18 and J usage is TRBJ1-3; D perhaps matches TRBD1 (5 bases). CDR1 is KGHSH and CDR2 is LQKENI in the germline V gene. The CDR3 consists of 17 residues. Deletions cut 2 bases from V and 3 bases from J, with 17 bases between. CDR3 loop: CASSPVGRALHGNTIYF. Partial CDR3 DNA: TGTGCCAGCTCACCAGTGGGCAGGGCCCTACATGGAAACACC.

This clone was recorded many times. Read coverage stops 3 residues before the CDR3 terminus; the germline J gene supplies the remainder. V usage is TRBV19 and J usage is TRBJ1-4, with 7 bases matching TRBD1. From germline, CDR1 is LNHDA and CDR2 SQIVND (reference sequence). The CDR3 is 18 residues long. V dropped 5 bases and J dropped 0; count of bases not matched to a gene: 12. The DNA read from the CDR3 is TGTGCCAGTAGTCGGTCCTGGACAGGCGGGGCAACTAATGAAAAA. It codes for CASSRSWTGGATNEK. Given in full, the CDR3 is CASSRSWTGGATNEKLFF.

This clone has a count of ten or more. Incomplete CDR3 DNA: TGCGCCAGCAGAAGACAGCGTTTCTCCTACGAG. This codes for CASRRQRFSYE. The CDR3 in full is CASRRQRFSYEQYF. V and J are TRBV10-1 and TRBJ2-7, with D possibly being TRBD1 (5 bases). With the read ending 3 residues before the CDR3 end, the germline J gene is used to fill in that end. Germline loops: CDR1 WNHNN, CDR2 SYGVQD (reference sequence). The CDR3 contains 14 residues. Trimming pared 6 bases from V and 0 bases from J, leaving 12 bases between.